Sequencing of this T cell receptor (beta chain) was carried out in a study of T-cell reconstitution after alpha-beta-depleted transplantation in children. The CDR3 consists of 14 residues. Trimming took 6 bases from V and 4 from J; bases not matched to a gene: 8. Germline CDR1 reads MNHEY; CDR2 reads SMNVEV (reference sequence). Unique molecular identifiers featured in how the TCRbeta library was prepared. Using its own MiXCR run on the PCR reads, TCRdb lists one record per CDR3 protein. The sample records 450,000 to 600,000 distinct CDR3 sequences, around 18% being singletons. The table lists this clonotype with a few counts.

This receptor was obtained from a human donor who donated a stem cell graft to a child with acute lymphoblastic leukemia. The chain recombines TRBV27 with TRBJ2-5; 7 nucleotides line up with TRBD2. Here the sequenced sample was PBMCs from the stem cell graft donor, taken from the stem cell graft. The CDR3, as DNA: TGTGCCAGCAGCCTGGGGGGGAGTGCAGAGACCCAGTACTTC. This translates into CASSLGGSAETQYF.